Detailed here is one TCR beta chain. Its antigen is not identified. Running of the assay took place at deep level. Clones were read by immunoSEQ multiplex PCR, and TCRdb kept only the in-frame ones, dropping some. The sample holds millions of clones, 85% to 95% seen once. Trimming pared 1 base from V and 6 bases from J, leaving 16 bases between. The germline V gene has CDR1 MNHNS and CDR2 SASEGT. This CDR3 spans 16 amino acids. The sample belongs to a study of shared clonotypes between healthy human individuals. Overall study: Each donor's CD8 memory used one plate, CD8 naive two, each CD4 subset three. Broader study findings: Rarefaction showed that sequencing of sorted subsets was incomplete (despite large depth). Unshared clonotypes carried lower generation probabilities than those common to all four donors.

Sequencing used naive CD4+ T cells sorted from blood. The subset was: CD45RA+ positively selected. This TCR derives from a man aged 18 to 30 in good health. J is TRBJ1-5 and V is TRBV6-1; D ambiguous. The CDR3 nucleotides are TGTGCCAGCAGTGAAGGGAGGGCGGGTTTGAGTCAGCCCCAGCATTTT. Amino acid sequence: CASSEGRAGLSQPQHF.